These T cell receptor beta chains were read from a single sample in a study of blood T cell repertoires in COVID-19. Clones were sequenced by immunoSEQ multiplex PCR, and TCRdb holds only the in-frame ones, with some missing. This table holds 260,000 or so clones, 80% to 90% found once. The sample was peripheral blood. All receptors come from an elderly man with acute or convalescent COVID-19. CDR3s include the opening cysteine and the closing phenylalanine or tryptophan. The order of the fields is J gene, clone size, V gene, D gene, CDR3 length, CDR3 protein, CDR3 DNA. A D gene is named only where the DNA matches it firmly. Not every row has a clone size; where given, it reads once, few, many or a size class.

TRBJ1-3 | . | TRBV5-1 | TRBD1 | 15 | CASSSGDSPPNTIYF | TGCGCCAGCAGCTCCGGGGACAGTCCCCCAAACACCATATATTTT
TRBJ2-3 | . | TRBV6-6 | TRBD2 | 17 | CASSHLSSGSSTDTQYF | TGTGCCAGCAGTCACCTTTCTAGCGGAAGTAGCACAGATACGCAGTATTTT
TRBJ1-1 | . | TRBV9 | TRBD1 | 15 | CASSLQGGTNTEAFF | TGTGCCAGCAGCTTACAGGGGGGAACGAACACTGAAGCTTTCTTT
TRBJ2-5 | . | TRBV18 | TRBD1 | 14 | CASSRQGAEETQYF | TGTGCCAGCTCGAGACAGGGGGCTGAGGAGACCCAGTACTTC
TRBJ2-7 | . | TRBV6-5 | . | 12 | CAGAGATYEQYF | TGTGCCGGGGCAGGGGCCACCTACGAGCAGTACTTC
TRBJ2-7 | . | TRBV11-2 | TRBD1 | 15 | CASSLGTGGPYEQYF | TGTGCCAGCAGCCTTGGGACAGGGGGCCCTTACGAGCAGTACTTC
TRBJ1-6 | few | TRBV27 | . | 16 | CASSSGTGRWGSPLHF | TGTGCCAGCAGTTCCGGGACTGGACGGTGGGGTTCACCCCTCCACTTT
TRBJ2-7 | . | TRBV5-1 | TRBD1 | 14 | CASSLPGQGREQYF | TGCGCCAGCAGCTTGCCGGGACAGGGTCGCGAGCAGTACTTC
TRBJ2-5 | . | TRBV6-1 | TRBD1 | 15 | CASSPGTGVWETQYF | TGTGCCAGCAGTCCCGGGACAGGGGTGTGGGAGACCCAGTACTTC
TRBJ2-1 | once | TRBV5-5 | . | 15 | CASSLRRALYNEQFF | TGTGCCAGCAGCTTGAGGAGGGCGCTCTACAATGAGCAGTTCTTC
TRBJ2-1 | . | TRBV10-3 | TRBD1 | 13 | CATQGDSYNEQFF | TGTGCCACCCAGGGGGACTCCTACAATGAGCAGTTCTTC
TRBJ2-3 | . | TRBV6-5 | . | 16 | CASSYGRGRVVDTQYF | TGTGCCAGCAGTTACGGGCGGGGCCGCGTTGTTGATACGCAGTATTTT
TRBJ2-4 | . | TRBV24-1 | . | 14 | CATSDPGQINIQYF | TGTGCCACCAGTGACCCCGGACAGATAAACATTCAGTACTTC
TRBJ1-4 | few | TRBV6-5 | TRBD1 | 15 | CASRSGQVNNEKLFF | TGTGCCAGCAGATCAGGACAGGTCAACAATGAAAAACTGTTTTTT
TRBJ2-1 | . | TRBV3-1/TRBV3-2 | TRBD2 | 14 | CASSQASGYNEQFF | TGTGCCAGCAGCCAAGCTAGCGGATACAATGAGCAGTTCTTC
TRBJ2-7 | . | TRBV6-2/TRBV6-3 | . | 17 | CASSQGDTGTKTYEQYF | TGTGCCAGCAGTCAAGGGGACACCGGGACCAAAACCTACGAGCAGTACTTC
TRBJ1-4 | once | TRBV27 | TRBD1 | 16 | CASSLSPTGNNEKLFF | TGTGCCAGCAGTTTATCCCCGACAGGGAATAATGAAAAACTGTTTTTT
TRBJ2-5 | . | TRBV30 | . | 13 | CAWSGYGSGTQYF | TGTGCCTGGAGTGGATACGGGTCGGGGACCCAGTACTTC
TRBJ2-3 | once | TRBV10-1 | . | 13 | CASSDGGPGTQYF | TGCGCCAGCAGTGATGGAGGGCCGGGTACGCAGTATTTT
TRBJ2-3 | . | TRBV19 | TRBD2 | 15 | CASSIWLAGTDTQYF | TGTGCCAGTAGTATCTGGCTAGCGGGCACAGATACGCAGTATTTT
TRBJ2-1 | . | TRBV5-1 | . | 15 | CASSKQGNSYNEQFF | TGCGCCAGCAGCAAGCAGGGGAACTCCTACAATGAGCAGTTCTTC
TRBJ1-6 | . | TRBV27 | . | 15 | CASSSPGTSNSPLHF | TGTGCCAGCAGTTCCCCCGGGACTTCAAATTCACCCCTCCACTTT
TRBJ2-7 | . | TRBV7-2 | TRBD1 | 15 | CASSLRGQGHDEQYF | TGTGCCAGCAGCTTAAGGGGACAGGGGCACGACGAGCAGTACTTC
TRBJ2-5 | . | TRBV3-1/TRBV3-2 | . | 15 | CASSPRVAKQETQYF | TGTGCCAGCAGCCCCCGGGTGGCTAAGCAAGAGACCCAGTACTTC
TRBJ1-3 | . | TRBV9 | . | 17 | CASSVNPGGNAGNTIYF | TGTGCCAGCAGCGTAAATCCGGGGGGCAATGCTGGAAACACCATATATTTT